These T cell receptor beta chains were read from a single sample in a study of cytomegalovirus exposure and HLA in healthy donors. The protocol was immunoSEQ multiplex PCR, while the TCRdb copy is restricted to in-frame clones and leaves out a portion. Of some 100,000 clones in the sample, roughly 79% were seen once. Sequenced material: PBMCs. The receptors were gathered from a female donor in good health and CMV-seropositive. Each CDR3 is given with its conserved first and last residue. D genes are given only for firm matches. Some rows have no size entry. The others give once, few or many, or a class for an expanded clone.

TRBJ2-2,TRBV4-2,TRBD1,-,CASSPGPTGGNTGELFF,TGTGCCAGCAGCCCGGGCCCCACAGGGGGCAACACCGGGGAGCTGTTTTTT
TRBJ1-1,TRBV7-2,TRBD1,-,CASSFDRGSEAFF,TGTGCCAGCAGCTTCGACAGGGGATCTGAAGCTTTCTTT
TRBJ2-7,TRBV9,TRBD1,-,CASSVGQGHEQYF,TGTGCCAGCAGCGTCGGACAGGGCCACGAGCAGTACTTC
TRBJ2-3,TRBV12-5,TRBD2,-,CATSTGGSTDTQYF,TGTGCTACGTCCACGGGGGGAAGCACAGATACGCAGTATTTT
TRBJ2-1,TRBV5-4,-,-,CASSLAQGSYNEQFF,TGTGCCAGCAGCTTGGCCCAGGGATCCTACAATGAGCAGTTCTTC
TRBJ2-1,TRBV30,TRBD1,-,CAWSVQGEQFF,TGTGCCTGGAGTGTACAGGGGGAGCAGTTCTTC
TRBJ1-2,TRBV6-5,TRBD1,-,CASSTQGAGYTF,TGTGCCAGCAGTACTCAGGGGGCTGGCTACACCTTC
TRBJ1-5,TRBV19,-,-,CASSAAAGQPQHF,TGTGCCAGTTCGGCAGCGGCGGGACAGCCCCAGCATTTT
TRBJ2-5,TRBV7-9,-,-,CASSWLAPQETQYF,TGTGCCAGCAGCTGGCTGGCCCCCCAAGAGACCCAGTACTTC
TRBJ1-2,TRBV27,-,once,CASSLRDGGNYGYTF,TGTGCCAGCAGTTTAAGAGACGGCGGAAACTATGGCTACACCTTC
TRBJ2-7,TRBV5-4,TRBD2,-,CASSGGEVAYEQYF,TGTGCCAGCTCTGGGGGGGAGGTGGCCTACGAGCAGTACTTC
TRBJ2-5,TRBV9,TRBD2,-,CASSLGLAGVETQYF,TGTGCCAGCAGCTTAGGACTAGCGGGTGTAGAGACCCAGTACTTC
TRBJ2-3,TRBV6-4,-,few,CASSGRGGTDTQYF,TGTGCCAGCAGTGGCAGGGGAGGGACAGATACGCAGTATTTT
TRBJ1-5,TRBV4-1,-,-,CASSPGTSYEQPQHF,TGCGCCAGCAGCCCCGGGACATCTTATGAACAGCCCCAGCATTTT
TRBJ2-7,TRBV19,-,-,CASNPSHTDEQYF,TGTGCCAGTAACCCTTCCCACACAGACGAGCAGTACTTC
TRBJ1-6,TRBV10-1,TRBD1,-,CASSLDRVSPLHF,TGCGCCAGCAGTCTGGACAGGGTATCGCCCCTCCACTTT
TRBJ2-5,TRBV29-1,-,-,CSVEHSQETQYF,TGCAGCGTTGAGCACAGCCAAGAGACCCAGTACTTC
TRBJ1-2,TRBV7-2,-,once,CASSISSFGYTF,TGTGCCAGCAGCATCAGTTCTTTTGGCTACACCTTC
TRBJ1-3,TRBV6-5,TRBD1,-,CASSSPGTGGNTIYF,TGTGCCAGCAGTTCACCCGGGACAGGTGGAAACACCATATATTTT
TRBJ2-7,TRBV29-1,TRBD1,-,CSVRQGAWQYF,TGCAGCGTCAGACAGGGGGCATGGCAGTACTTC
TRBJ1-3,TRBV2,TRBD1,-,CASRGGQFSGNTIYF,TGTGCCAGCAGGGGGGGACAGTTCTCTGGAAACACCATATATTTT
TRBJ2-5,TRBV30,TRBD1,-,CAWTIGTVQETQYF,TGTGCCTGGACCATAGGGACAGTCCAAGAGACCCAGTACTTC